These 6 T cell receptor beta chains came from one sample sequenced in a study of CD4 T cells in Merkel cell carcinoma. Profiled with immunoSEQ multiplex PCR; TCRdb holds only in-frame clones, not every one. Here the sample table reports around 74 clones. The sort gate was live, dextramer-positive, CD4+ and negative for CD8, CD14 and CD19. Donors were a few Merkel cell carcinoma patients who had fresh tumor material available. The sample was CD4+ T cells from the tumor that bound a Merkel cell polyomavirus LT209-228 dextramer. Subset given: CD4+ cells binding dextramer loaded with MCPyV large T-antigen peptide WEDLFCDESLSSPEPPSSSE (aa 209-228). These receptors were obtained from a human donor with Merkel cell carcinoma.

V is TRBV9 and J is TRBJ2-6; no clear D. V lost 6 bases, J lost 5 bases, and 15 bases lay in between. The CDR3 is 15 amino acids. Germline CDR1 and CDR2: SGDLS and YYNGEE. CDR3 sequence: CASKEKQSRANVLTF. In nucleotides, the CDR3 is TGTGCCAGCAAGGAGAAACAAAGTCGGGCCAACGTCCTGACTTTC.

As regards this clone: The junction departs from germline at one end; a sequencing error may be responsible. The chain combines TRBV10-1 with TRBJ1-2, with D unclear. In germline, CDR1 is WNHNN, CDR2 SYGVQD (reference sequence). The CDR3 length is 17 residues. The CDR3 sequence: CASSVRSRSRKIYGHTF. The DNA for the CDR3 is TGCGCCAGCAGTGTGCGTTCAAGATCGCGAAAGATCTATGGCCACACCTTC.

The chain recombines TRBV28 with TRBJ1-2, with D possibly being TRBD1 (6 bases). The CDR3 extends over 13 amino acids. V was trimmed by 2 bases and J by 4 bases, leaving 8 bases between them. From germline, CDR1 is MDHEN and CDR2 SYDVKM. As DNA, the CDR3 is TGTGCCAGCAGTTTAGGCAGGGGCTATGGCTACACCTTC. Translated, it gives CASSLGRGYGYTF.

The chain employs TRBV12-5 and TRBJ2-6, with D possibly being TRBD1 (5 bases). There are 18 residues in the CDR3. Germline V gene sequence: CDR1 LGHNT, CDR2 FRNRAP. V was trimmed by 5 bases and J by 5 bases, leaving 22 bases between them. The CDR3 sequence: CASGLANAGQSRANVLTF. The CDR3 DNA sequence: TGTGCTAGTGGTCTGGCCAATGCAGGACAAAGTCGGGCCAACGTCCTGACTTTC.

This sequence joins TRBV10-1 and TRBJ1-2, with D unclear. Germline V CDR1 and CDR2: WNHNN, SYGVQD (reference sequence). The CDR3 length is 17 residues. Trimming removed 4 bases from V and 4 bases from J, with 22 bases in between. DNA of the CDR3: TGCGCCAGCAGTGTGCGTTCAAGATCGCGAAAGATCTATGGCTACACCTTC. Translated, it gives CASSVRSRSRKIYGYTF.

This rearrangement joins TRBV5-4 to TRBJ1-2; D not resolved. The V end was cut by 7 bases, the J end by 4 bases, with 20 bases between. CDR1 SGHNT and CDR2 YYREEE come from the germline V gene (reference sequence). This CDR3 is 15 amino acids long. The CDR3 sequence is CASYSNPGKTYGYTF. CDR3 bases: TGTGCCAGCTATAGCAACCCAGGAAAGACCTATGGCTACACCTTC.